This T cell receptor (beta chain) was captured by sequencing in a study of blood T cells in healthy people across ages (dated by TCRdb to between 2014 and 2017). For the study in its entirety: In model experiments, template switching captured about one uniquely barcoded TCR beta cDNA molecule for every two T cells. The study analyzed two additional independent replicas of 1 million unique cDNA reads from the same blood draw for two donors, one aged 18 to 30 and one aged 80 or older. To avoid experimental bias, donors of different ages were spread randomly across the sequencing lanes. The donors were split into four age groups: young (average around 17 years), middle-aged (around 37), aged (62) and long-lived (under 85). The study measured age-related changes in TCR beta repertoire diversity using deep sequencing normalized with unique cDNA molecular identifiers.

There are a few counts of this clonotype. Its binding antigen is unknown. No much larger clonotype is one base removed from it; base qualities were not supplied. The approximately 41 donors, aged 6 to 90 years, were systemically healthy Caucasian individuals from Russia. Each donor gave ten milliliters of peripheral blood, collected into EDTA-treated Vacutainer tubes. Ficoll-Paque density-gradient centrifugation was used to isolate PBMCs, with at least 7 million per sample. Total RNA was extracted from PBMCs with Trizol reagent, with at least 5 micrograms obtained per sample. For every donor, an aliquot of PBMCs went through flow cytometry to measure the percentages of naive CD45RAhigh/CD27high T cells. Relative to germline, V is missing 2 bases and J is missing 4 bases, with 6 bases of the junction outside any gene match. The CDR3 runs 15 amino acids, cysteine and phenylalanine included. The DNA shown is the 45-base CDR3, in frame from base 1. Sequences MDHEN (CDR1) and SYDVKM (CDR2) are obtained from the germline V gene.

The library was built by means of 5' RACE. The instrument was an Illumina HiSeq 2500. The second PCR ran for about 6 to 11 cycles and used a J-beta primer mix along with a sample-barcoded 5' primer. Each TCR beta cDNA molecule received a unique molecular identifier from a template-switch 5' adaptor carrying 12 random nucleotides. At least 2.5 million CDR3-containing paired-end reads were obtained from each sample. First-strand cDNA was synthesized from all RNA with the Mint cDNA synthesis kit, primed by a TRBC-specific oligonucleotide. Following uracil-DNA glycosylase treatment, a first 18-cycle PCR with universal primers M1SS and BC2_uni_R was performed on all cDNA. Concerning the study's data processing: For normalization, 1 million high-quality reads were randomly selected from each sample, with every read carrying a distinct molecular identifier. Reads with shared molecular identifiers were discarded instead of being binned into consensus sequences. MiTCR, set to a Q25 quality threshold and the strictest error-elimination algorithm, was used for CDR3 identification, clonotype clustering and error correction. A nonparametric unseen species model with Euler transformation was used to estimate lower-bound total TCR beta diversity. The public reads were quality trimmed at Q25 with fastp and then assembled into clones with MiXCR by TCRdb, keeping productive beta chains. Each CDR3 protein appears once, grouped with its most common genes and DNA. What appears here as the V and J calls and clone size reflects TCRdb's work, not the paper's. The sample table shows roughly 1.7 million distinct CDR3 sequences, and roughly 32% are seen once. The ten top clones hold approximately 11% of the sample.

Points the paper makes about the study in general: Total diversity estimates from one million sequenced T cells were considered lower bounds and underestimates. Because donor CMV infection status was unknown, age-related changes in expanded clonotypes were potentially confounded. Since profiling was done on bulk unsorted PBMCs, naive and antigen-experienced compartments could not be conclusively compared. Observed TCR beta diversity per million T cells fell roughly linearly with age, and a significant reduction was already apparent by age approximately 40. There was a strong correlation between observed TCR beta diversity and the percentage of naive T cells measured by flow cytometry. The long-lived group showed more naive CD4+ T cells, fewer expanded clones and increased TCR diversity than the aged group, suggesting age selection.

The clonotype was recovered from a woman in her thirties in good health. Material: blood. The chain is encoded by TRBV28 joined to TRBJ1-2; 8 bases in the middle match TRBD1. DNA sequence: TGTGCCAGCAGTTTAGCCAGGGGGCGCGGCTATGGCTACACCTTC. Translation gives CASSLARGRGYGYTF.